What follows is one TCR beta chain and its context. Authors' data handling: Reference gene primer amplification gave nucleated cell count estimates. Using immunoSEQ multiplex PCR, the repertoire was profiled, and TCRdb retains in-frame clones only, with some absent. The DNA was the basis for D and trimming; V, J and clone size are from that table. The sample shows over 250,000 clones, around 82% of them seen only once. V was pared by 6 bases and J by 4 bases, with 16 bases between. Germline CDR1 reads MDHEN; CDR2 reads SYDVKM. The CDR3 loop spans 14 amino acids. This sample was taken from a study of blood T cell repertoires in COVID-19. Across the whole study: The United States, Italy and Spain supplied acute and convalescent COVID-19 samples.

Sequenced sample: peripheral blood. J is TRBJ2-7 and V is TRBV28; D ambiguous. This TCR was recovered from a woman in her forties or fifties who had recovered from COVID-19. The CDR3 sequence: CASRQTRRSYEQYF. CDR3 bases: TGTGCCAGCAGACAAACTCGACGGAGTTACGAGCAGTACTTC. Full variable domain (missing parts from reference TRBV28 and TRBJ2-7): DVKVTQSSRYLVKRTGEKVFLECVQDMDHENMFWYRQDPGLGLRLIYFSYDVKMKEKGDIPEGYSVSREKKERFSLILESASTNQTSMYLCASRQTRRSYEQYFGPGTRLTVT.